This passage covers 22 T cell receptor beta chains from one sample sequenced in a study of T cells after yellow fever vaccination. TCRdb fed the 5' RACE reads into MiXCR, producing one record per CDR3 protein. Among under 350,000 distinct CDR3 sequences listed, roughly 3.9% were seen once. Sequencing used PBMCs, obtained 5 days after the yellow fever booster vaccination. The receptors come from a man in his late teens or twenties who received the YFV17D yellow fever vaccine.

This clonotype was seen a handful of times. The rearrangement links TRBV6-2 or TRBV6-3 to TRBJ2-7, with D uncertain. Trimming left V 6 bases short and J 5 bases short, with 8 bases between. This CDR3 comprises 11 residues. In germline, CDR1 is MNHEY, CDR2 SVGEGT. The CDR3 bases are TGTGCCAGCAGCAGGTCGGACGAGCAGTACTTC. Protein product: CASSRSDEQYF.

This clonotype turned up a few times. V usage is TRBV4-2 and J usage is TRBJ2-5; tentatively, D is TRBD1 or TRBD2 (5 bases each). Trimming removed 4 bases at V and 5 bases at J, with 17 bases between. Germline CDR1 LGHNA, CDR2 YNFKEQ. The CDR3 spans 15 residues. CDR3 residues: CASSRDPRGPETQYF. CDR3 coding DNA: TGTGCCAGCAGCCGTGACCCACGGGGCCCCGAGACCCAGTACTTC.

The chain recombines TRBV7-9 with TRBJ1-5, with TRBD1 matching over 8 bases. This CDR3 comprises 14 residues. Trimming at V came to 3 bases and at J to 7 bases, leaving 5 bases not matched to a gene. CDR1 and CDR2 from the germline V gene are SEHNR and FQNEAQ (reference sequence). This CDR3 is CASSLSTGEQPQHF. In DNA form, the CDR3 reads TGTGCCAGCAGCTTGTCGACAGGGGAACAGCCCCAGCATTTT.

This clonotype came up a few times. V and J are TRBV24-1 and TRBJ2-3, with D perhaps TRBD2 (5 bases). Germline V CDR1 and CDR2: KGHDR, SFDVKD. CDR3 length: 16 amino acids. V gave up 4 bases and J gave up 8 bases, with 21 bases separating them. This CDR3 reads CATSDLPSPGESTQYF. The CDR3 DNA reads as TGTGCCACCAGTGACCTACCATCGCCTGGGGAGAGTACGCAGTATTTT.

The chain combines TRBV7-2 with TRBJ2-3; D not certain. The germline gives CDR1 SGHTA, CDR2 FQGNSA. V lost 6 bases and J lost 1, with 8 bases in between. The CDR3 has 13 residues. The CDR3 DNA is TGTGCCAGCAGACCGCATCGCACAGATACGCAGTATTTT. It codes for CASRPHRTDTQYF.

This rearrangement joins TRBV20-1 to TRBJ2-6; D not certain. The germline V and J ends were trimmed by 3 bases and 2 bases, with 2 bases remaining between them. The CDR3 totals 12 residues. Germline CDR1 and CDR2: DFQATT and SNEGSKA (reference sequence). CDR3: CSASAGANVLTF. CDR3 DNA: TGCAGTGCTAGTGCTGGGGCCAACGTCCTGACTTTC.

V and J are TRBV7-2 and TRBJ2-1; 10 bases match TRBD2. V dropped 4 bases and J dropped 3; count of bases not matched to a gene: 12. This CDR3 region has 18 residues. The germline CDR1 and CDR2 sequences are SGHTA and FQGNSA. The chain's CDR3 is CASSSVAGGRPGYNEQFF. CDR3 sequence (DNA): TGTGCCAGCAGCTCCGTAGCGGGGGGAAGACCGGGCTACAATGAGCAGTTCTTC.

The genes are TRBV5-6 and TRBJ1-1, with no clear D. The germline gives CDR1 SGHDT, CDR2 YYEEEE. The CDR3 is made up of 13 amino acids. Trimming removed 6 bases at V and 9 bases at J, with 18 bases between. The CDR3 spells CASTNTWARKAFF. The CDR3 nucleotides read TGTGCCAGCACCAATACGTGGGCAAGAAAAGCTTTCTTT.

This clonotype was recorded at least ten times. V usage is TRBV7-9 and J usage is TRBJ1-5; a possible D gene is TRBD1 (5 bases). V lost 6 bases and J lost 6, with 18 bases in between. This CDR3 comprises 15 residues. Germline loops: CDR1 SEHNR, CDR2 FQNEAQ (reference sequence). The DNA of the CDR3 is TGTGCCAGCAGTCCCGACGGGGGAACGGCTCAGCCCCAGCATTTT. It is translated as CASSPDGGTAQPQHF.

This clonotype was detected only a few times. This chain links TRBV6-5 with TRBJ1-4; D might be TRBD1 (6 bases). Germline V gene sequence: CDR1 MNHEY, CDR2 SVGAGI. There are 13 residues in the CDR3. V lost 7 bases and J 7 bases, leaving 13 bases between the germline ends. The CDR3 sequence is CASKGGVGEKLFF. The CDR3 nucleotides are TGTGCCAGCAAGGGGGGGGTCGGTGAAAAACTGTTTTTT.

This clonotype has at least ten counts. This rearrangement joins TRBV20-1 to TRBJ2-3; a weak D match, TRBD2 (6 bases). The CDR3 runs to 14 residues. Trimming shortened V by 5 bases and J by 0 bases, and 12 bases separated the two germline ends. The germline gives CDR1 DFQATT, CDR2 SNEGSKA (reference sequence). The CDR3 bases are TGCAGTGCTGACCGGGGGATCAGCACAGATACGCAGTATTTT. Its translation: CSADRGISTDTQYF.

This clonotype was seen repeatedly, ten times or more. CDR3 DNA sequence: TGCAGTGCTAGAGTGGGAGGCTCTGGAAACACCATATATTTT. Encoded protein: CSARVGGSGNTIYF. This chain uses TRBV20-1 with TRBJ1-3; D is unresolved. This CDR3 is 14 amino acids long. CDR1 is DFQATT, CDR2 SNEGSKA, per germline (reference sequence). V lost 1 base, J lost 0 bases, and 7 bases lay in between.

There are a few counts of this clonotype. The CDR3 sequence: CSARGETEKLFF. The CDR3 coding sequence is TGCAGTGCCCGAGGCGAGACCGAAAAACTGTTTTTT. This chain joins TRBV20-1 and TRBJ1-4, with D unclear. V lost 6 bases and J lost 8, with 13 bases in between. This CDR3 contains 12 residues. In germline, CDR1 is DFQATT, CDR2 SNEGSKA (reference sequence).

The chain is built from TRBV27 and TRBJ2-3; the D is unclear. The CDR3 has 16 amino acids. Germline V gene data show CDR1 as MNHEY and CDR2 as SMNVEV (reference sequence). Trimming removed 4 bases at V and 4 bases at J, with 18 bases between. Written as DNA, the CDR3 is TGTGCCAGCAGTTCTTCAAGACCGCGGCTGGCAGATACGCAGTATTTT. It specifies CASSSSRPRLADTQYF.

This rearrangement joins TRBV5-5 to TRBJ2-1; 8 bases match TRBD2. V dropped 0 bases and J dropped 2; count of bases not matched to a gene: 4. The CDR3 loop spans 16 amino acids. Germline V CDR1 and CDR2: SGHKS, YYEKEE (reference sequence). The CDR3 nucleotides are TGTGCCAGCAGCTTGGAAGGCGGGGGGACCTACAATGAGCAGTTCTTC. It codes for CASSLEGGGTYNEQFF.

This clonotype was picked up a small number of times. The rearrangement joins TRBV20-1 to TRBJ1-5, with D uncertain. Germline CDR1 DFQATT, CDR2 SNEGSKA (reference sequence). V was shortened by 4 bases and J by 3 bases, with 10 bases between the two germline ends. The CDR3 is made up of 13 amino acids. The CDR3 loop reads CSAKGGVNQPQHF. Written as DNA, the CDR3 is TGCAGTGCTAAGGGTGGGGTCAATCAGCCCCAGCATTTT.

This clonotype was counted between two and nine times. This chain connects TRBV30 to TRBJ1-1; tentatively, D is TRBD1 (6 bases). V gave up 5 bases and J gave up 6 bases, with 19 bases separating them. The V gene's germline CDR1 is GTSNPN and CDR2 SVGIG (reference sequence). This CDR3 region has 14 residues. The CDR3 nucleotides are TGTGCCTGGGGCTTATCAGGGGCGAGCGCTGAAGCTTTCTTT. Its protein product is CAWGLSGASAEAFF.

This clonotype was seen a handful of times. The rearrangement joins TRBV5-1 to TRBJ2-1; 13 nucleotides agree with TRBD2. CDR3 length: 19 amino acids. Germline V gene lookup returns CDR1 SGHRS and CDR2 YFSETQ. V shed 0 bases and J 0 bases; nucleotides not matched to a gene: 6. CDR3 region: CASSLGGLAGALSYNEQFF. In nucleotides, the CDR3 is TGCGCCAGCAGCTTGGGTGGACTAGCGGGGGCCCTCTCCTACAATGAGCAGTTCTTC.

J is TRBJ1-5 and V is TRBV20-1, with 12 positions matching TRBD1. V was pared by 2 bases and J by 5 bases, with 4 bases of the junction left unmatched. The V gene's germline CDR1 is DFQATT and CDR2 SNEGSKA (reference sequence). The CDR3 contains 15 residues. The CDR3, as DNA: TGCAGTGCTAGAAGCCGGGACAGGGGGCATCAGCCCCAGCATTTT. Translated, it gives CSARSRDRGHQPQHF.

Ten or more counts support this clonotype. The chain is built from TRBV5-1 and TRBJ2-7, with D unresolved. Deletions cut 2 bases from V and 3 bases from J, with 9 bases between. This CDR3 has 13 residues. The germline V gene encodes CDR1 SGHRS and CDR2 YFSETQ. CDR3 loop: CASSFNDGYEQYV. CDR3 in DNA: TGCGCCAGCAGCTTTAATGACGGCTACGAGCAGTACGTC.

This clonotype was counted between two and nine times. CDR3 sequence: CASRGDSSYEQYF. Written as DNA, the CDR3 is TGTGCCAGCAGGGGGGACAGCTCCTACGAGCAGTACTTC. The chain joins TRBV12-3 or TRBV12-4 to TRBJ2-7, with 7 bases matching TRBD1. This CDR3 spans 13 amino acids. Trimming removed 6 bases from V and 0 bases from J; junction bases left unmatched: 2.

The sample holds one count of this clonotype. At one end the junction does not follow the germline gene, possibly because of a read error. The chain is built from TRBV12-3 or TRBV12-4 and TRBJ1-6; D is perhaps TRBD1 (5 bases). The CDR3 is made up of 14 amino acids. CDR3 DNA: TGTGCCGGCAGCCGGGGAGGGGCTAATTCACCCCTCCACTTT. Translation: CAGSRGGANSPLHF.